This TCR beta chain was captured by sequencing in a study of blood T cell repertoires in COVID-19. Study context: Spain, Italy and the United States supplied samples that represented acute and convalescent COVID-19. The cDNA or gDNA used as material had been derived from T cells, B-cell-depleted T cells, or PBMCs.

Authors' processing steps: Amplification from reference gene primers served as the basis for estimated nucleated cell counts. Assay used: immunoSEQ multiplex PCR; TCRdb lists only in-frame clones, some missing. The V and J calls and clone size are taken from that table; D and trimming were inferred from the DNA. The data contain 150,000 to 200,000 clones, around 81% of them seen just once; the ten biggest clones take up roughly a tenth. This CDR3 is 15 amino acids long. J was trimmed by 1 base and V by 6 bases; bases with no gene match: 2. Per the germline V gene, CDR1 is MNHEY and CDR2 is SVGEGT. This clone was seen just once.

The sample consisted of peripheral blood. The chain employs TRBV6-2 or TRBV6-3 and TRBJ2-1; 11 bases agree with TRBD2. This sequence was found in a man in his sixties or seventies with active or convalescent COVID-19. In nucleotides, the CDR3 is TGTGCCAGCAGACCTAGCGGGAGGTCCTACAATGAGCAGTTCTTC. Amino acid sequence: CASRPSGRSYNEQFF.